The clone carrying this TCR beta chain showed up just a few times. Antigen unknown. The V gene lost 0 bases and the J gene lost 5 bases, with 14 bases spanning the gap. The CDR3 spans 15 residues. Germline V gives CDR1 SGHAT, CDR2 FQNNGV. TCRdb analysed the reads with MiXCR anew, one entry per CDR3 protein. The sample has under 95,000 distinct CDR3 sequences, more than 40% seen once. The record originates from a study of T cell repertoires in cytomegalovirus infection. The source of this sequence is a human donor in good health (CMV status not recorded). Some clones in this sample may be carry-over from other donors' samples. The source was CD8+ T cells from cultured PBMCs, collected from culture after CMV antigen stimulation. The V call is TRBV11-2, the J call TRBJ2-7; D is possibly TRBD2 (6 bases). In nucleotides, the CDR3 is TGTGCCAGCAGCTTAGAGCATAATCCGGGGGACGAGCAGTACTTC. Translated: CASSLEHNPGDEQYF.